This T cell receptor beta chain comes out of a study of CD8+CD57+ T cells in acquired aplastic anemia (dated by TCRdb to the late 2010s). About the full investigation: DNA extracted from sorted CD4+ and CD8+ cells had a mean of approximately 3.4 ug, with a range of about 0.2 to 30 ug. CD8+CD57+ expansion was defined as frequency above the mean frequency observed in healthy subjects. Study-wide conclusions, independent of this receptor: Twenty-nine CD8+ CDR3 sequences were found to be shared between patients and controls, but these sequences appeared to be highly expressed in patients and within the immunodominant clones of the patients. Patients and healthy controls showed no significant difference in CD8+ Simpson's diversity (P=0.060).

The patients picked for sequencing were ones in whom flow cytometry had shown an expansion of CD8+CD57+ cells. All patients had severe acquired aplastic anemia diagnosed by International Study of Aplastic Anemia and Agranulocytosis and Camitta criteria. At the time blood was sampled, none of the patients had received any therapy. In this study, sorted CD4+ and CD8+ T cells from the blood of healthy subjects and of severe aplastic anemia patients had their TCR repertoires deep-sequenced. Patients were enrolled under clinicaltrials.gov protocols 00001620, 01623167, 00001397, 00071045, 00081523 and 00961064 in the USA. Ficoll-Paque density gradient centrifugation was used to isolate peripheral blood mononuclear cells. Before DNA extraction, CD4+ and CD8+ T cells were sorted by FACS or by magnetic beads. Genomic DNA served as template for TCR beta VDJ combination and CDR3 sequence profiling. An Illumina HiSeq 2000 was used for TCR repertoire sequencing. On the study's bioinformatics: Repertoires were assessed using TRBV/TRBJ rearrangement plots, CDR3 size and DJ length profiles, and Simpson's diversity index. Whichever DNA sequence was most abundant in the deep sequencing data was defined as the immunodominant clone. CDR3 amino acid sequences were checked for sharing between subjects and were compared against published repertoires and the VDJdb database. TCRdb applied fastp at Q25 and MiXCR to the public reads, then kept only in-frame beta chains. Rows with a matching CDR3 protein are joined into one entry that keeps the most common DNA and genes. The V and J calls and clone size are TCRdb's, not the authors'. A total of just over 200,000 distinct CDR3 sequences appear in this sample, 65% of them only once. Under 60% of the sample lies in the top ten.

This clonotype was picked up a small number of times. Which antigen it targets is not known. One junction end does not reproduce the germline sequence, and a read error may be involved. From a lookup of the germline V gene (reference sequence), CDR1 and CDR2 are SEHNR and FQNEAQ. There are 15 amino acids in the CDR3, from cysteine to phenylalanine inclusive. Here the CDR3 DNA is all that survives: 45 bases in frame from base 1. The chain joins TRBV7-9 to TRBJ2-5, with 10 bases matching TRBD2. Sequencing was performed on sorted CD4+, CD8+, or CD8+CD57+ T cells (not recorded which) from PBMCs. The TCR sequence derives from a human donor with aplastic anemia. The CDR3 in this case is CASSSDIAGGETQYF. Here is the DNA: TGTGCCAGTAGCTCTGATATAGCGGGAGGAGAGACCCAGTACTTC.